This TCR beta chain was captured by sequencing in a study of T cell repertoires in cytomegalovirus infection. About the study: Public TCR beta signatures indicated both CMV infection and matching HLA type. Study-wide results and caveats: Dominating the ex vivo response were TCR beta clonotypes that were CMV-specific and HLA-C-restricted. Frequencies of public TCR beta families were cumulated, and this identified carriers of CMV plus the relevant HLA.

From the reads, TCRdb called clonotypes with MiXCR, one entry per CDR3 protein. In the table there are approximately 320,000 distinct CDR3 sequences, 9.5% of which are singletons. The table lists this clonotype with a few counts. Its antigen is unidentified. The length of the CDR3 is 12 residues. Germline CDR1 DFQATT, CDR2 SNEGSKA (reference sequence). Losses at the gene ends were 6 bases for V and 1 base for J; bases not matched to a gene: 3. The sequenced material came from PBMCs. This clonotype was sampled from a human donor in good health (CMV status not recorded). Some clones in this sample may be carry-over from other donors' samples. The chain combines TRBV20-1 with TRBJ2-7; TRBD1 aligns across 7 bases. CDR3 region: CSAPGQSYEQYF. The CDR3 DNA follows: TGCAGTGCGCCGGGACAGTCCTACGAGCAGTACTTC.